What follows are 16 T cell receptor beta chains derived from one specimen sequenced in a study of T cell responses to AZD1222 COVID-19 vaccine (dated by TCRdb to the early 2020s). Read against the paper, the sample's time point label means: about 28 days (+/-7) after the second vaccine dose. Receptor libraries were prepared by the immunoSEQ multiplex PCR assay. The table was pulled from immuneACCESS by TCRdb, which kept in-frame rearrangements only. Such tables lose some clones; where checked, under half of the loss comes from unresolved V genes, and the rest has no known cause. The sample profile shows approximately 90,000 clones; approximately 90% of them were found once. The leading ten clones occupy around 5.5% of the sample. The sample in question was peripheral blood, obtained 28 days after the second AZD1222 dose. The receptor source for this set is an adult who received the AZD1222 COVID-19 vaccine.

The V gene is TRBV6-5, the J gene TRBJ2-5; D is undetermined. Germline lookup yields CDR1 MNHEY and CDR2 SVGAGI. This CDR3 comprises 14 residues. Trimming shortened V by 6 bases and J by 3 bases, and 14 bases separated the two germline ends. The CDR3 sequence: CASRRMYLKETQYF. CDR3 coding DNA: TGTGCCAGCAGGAGGATGTACCTGAAAGAGACCCAGTACTTC.

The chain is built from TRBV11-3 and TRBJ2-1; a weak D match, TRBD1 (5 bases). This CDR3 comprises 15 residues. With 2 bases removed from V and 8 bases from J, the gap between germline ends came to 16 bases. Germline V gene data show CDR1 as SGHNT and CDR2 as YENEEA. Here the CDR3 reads CASSLYTRQFDEQFF. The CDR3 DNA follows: TGTGCCAGCAGCTTATATACCCGACAGTTCGATGAGCAGTTCTTC.

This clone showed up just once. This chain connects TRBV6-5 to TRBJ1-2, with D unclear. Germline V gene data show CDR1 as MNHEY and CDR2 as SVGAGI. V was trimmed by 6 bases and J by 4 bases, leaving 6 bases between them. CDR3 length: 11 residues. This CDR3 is CASRDSYGYTF. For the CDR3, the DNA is TGTGCCAGCAGGGACTCCTATGGCTACACCTTC.

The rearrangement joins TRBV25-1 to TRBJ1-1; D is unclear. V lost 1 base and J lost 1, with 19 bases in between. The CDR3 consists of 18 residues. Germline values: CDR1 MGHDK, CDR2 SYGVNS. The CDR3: CASSEWAPKGRANTEAFF. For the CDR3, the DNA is TGTGCCAGCAGTGAATGGGCACCCAAAGGACGGGCGAACACTGAAGCTTTCTTT.

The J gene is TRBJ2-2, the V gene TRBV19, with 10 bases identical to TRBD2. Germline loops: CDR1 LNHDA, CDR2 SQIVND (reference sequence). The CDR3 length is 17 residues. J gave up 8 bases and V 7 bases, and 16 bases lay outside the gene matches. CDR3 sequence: CASTRRGLAGDWGELFF. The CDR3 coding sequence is TGTGCCAGTACCCGGAGGGGGCTAGCGGGGGATTGGGGGGAGCTGTTTTTT.

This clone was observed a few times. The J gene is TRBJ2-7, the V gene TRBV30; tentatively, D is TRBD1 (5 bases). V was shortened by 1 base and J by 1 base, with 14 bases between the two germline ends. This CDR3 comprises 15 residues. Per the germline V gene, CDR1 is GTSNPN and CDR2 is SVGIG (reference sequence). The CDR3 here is CAWSDPWQGSYEQYF. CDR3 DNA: TGTGCCTGGAGTGATCCCTGGCAGGGATCCTACGAGCAGTACTTC.

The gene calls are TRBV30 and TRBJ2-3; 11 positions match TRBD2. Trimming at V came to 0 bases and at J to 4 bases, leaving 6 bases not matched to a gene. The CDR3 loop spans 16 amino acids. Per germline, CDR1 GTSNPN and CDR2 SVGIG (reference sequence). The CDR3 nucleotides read TGTGCCTGGAGTGTTGCGACTAGCGGGGCGTCAGATACGCAGTATTTT. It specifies CAWSVATSGASDTQYF.

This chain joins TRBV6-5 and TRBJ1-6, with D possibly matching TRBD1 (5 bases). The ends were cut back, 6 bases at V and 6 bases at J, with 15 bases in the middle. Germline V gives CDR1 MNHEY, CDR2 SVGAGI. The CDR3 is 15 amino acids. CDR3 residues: CASSLVQGTNSPLHF. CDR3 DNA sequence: TGTGCCAGCAGCCTCGTGCAGGGTACTAATTCACCCCTCCACTTT.

This CDR3 reads CASSQAPHYEQYF. The DNA for the CDR3 is TGTGCCAGCAGCCAAGCCCCCCACTACGAGCAGTACTTC. J is TRBJ2-7 and V is TRBV4-2; D gene unclear. The CDR3 has 13 amino acids. The germline V gene encodes CDR1 LGHNA and CDR2 YNFKEQ. The ends were cut back, 1 base at V and 3 bases at J, with 7 bases in the middle.

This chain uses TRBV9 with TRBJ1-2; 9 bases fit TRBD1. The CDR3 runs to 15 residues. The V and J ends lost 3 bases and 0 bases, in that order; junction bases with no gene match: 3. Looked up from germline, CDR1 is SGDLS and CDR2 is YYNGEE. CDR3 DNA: TGTGCCAGCAGCGCAGGGACAGGGTCTAACTATGGCTACACCTTC. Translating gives CASSAGTGSNYGYTF.

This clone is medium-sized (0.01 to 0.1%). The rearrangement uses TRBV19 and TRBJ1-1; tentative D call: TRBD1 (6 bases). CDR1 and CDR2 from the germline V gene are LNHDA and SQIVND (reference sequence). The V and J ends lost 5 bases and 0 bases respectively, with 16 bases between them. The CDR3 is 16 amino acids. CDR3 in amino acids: CASSVGQRFMNTEAFF. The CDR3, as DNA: TGTGCCAGTAGTGTTGGACAGAGATTCATGAACACTGAAGCTTTCTTT.

The CDR3 DNA is TGTGCCAGTACAGGGGGCTACACTGAAGCTTTCTTT. It specifies CASTGGYTEAFF. The chain links TRBV19 to TRBJ1-1; TRBD1 matches 8 bases. There are 12 residues in the CDR3. Losses at the gene ends were 7 bases for V and 3 bases for J; bases not matched to a gene: 1. The germline gives CDR1 LNHDA, CDR2 SQIVND (reference sequence).

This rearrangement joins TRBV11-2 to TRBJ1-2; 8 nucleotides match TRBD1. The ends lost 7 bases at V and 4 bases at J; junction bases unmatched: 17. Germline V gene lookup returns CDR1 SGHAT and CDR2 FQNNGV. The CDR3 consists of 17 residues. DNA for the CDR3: TGTGCCAGCATCAGAGGACAGGGCGTGGTTGGAAGCTATGGCTACACCTTC. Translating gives CASIRGQGVVGSYGYTF. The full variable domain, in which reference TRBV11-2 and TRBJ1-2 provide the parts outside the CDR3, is EAGVAQSPRYKIIEKRQSVAFWCNPISGHATLYWYQQILGQGPKLLIQFQNNGVVDDSQLPKDRFSAERLKGVDSTLKIQPAKLEDSAVYLCASIRGQGVVGSYGYTFGSGTRLTVV.

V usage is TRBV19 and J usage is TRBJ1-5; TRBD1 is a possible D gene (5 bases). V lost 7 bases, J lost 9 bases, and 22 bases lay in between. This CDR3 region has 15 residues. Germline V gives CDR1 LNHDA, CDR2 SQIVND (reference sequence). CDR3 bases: TGTGCCAGTACTCCCCGGGTCGGGGGGGAATGGCCCCAGCATTTT. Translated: CASTPRVGGEWPQHF. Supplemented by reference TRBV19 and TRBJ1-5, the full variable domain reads DGGITQSPKYLFRKEGQNVTLSCEQNLNHDAMYWYRQDPGQGLRLIYYSQIVNDFQKGDIAEGYSVSREKKESFPLTVTSAQKNPTAFYLCASTPRVGGEWPQHFGDGTRLSIL.

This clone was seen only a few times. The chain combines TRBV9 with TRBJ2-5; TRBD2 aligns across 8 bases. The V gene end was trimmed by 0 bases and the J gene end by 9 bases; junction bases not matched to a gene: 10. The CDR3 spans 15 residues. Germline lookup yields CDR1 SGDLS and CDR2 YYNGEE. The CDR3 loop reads CASSVDEDPRGAQYF. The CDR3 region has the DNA TGTGCCAGCAGCGTAGATGAGGACCCGCGGGGGGCCCAGTACTTC.

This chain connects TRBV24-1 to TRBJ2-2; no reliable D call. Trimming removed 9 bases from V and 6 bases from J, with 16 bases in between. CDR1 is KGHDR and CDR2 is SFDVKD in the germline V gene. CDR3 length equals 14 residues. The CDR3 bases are TGTGCCACCTGCTCCCGGTATAAACCCGGGGAGCTGTTTTTT. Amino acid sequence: CATCSRYKPGELFF.